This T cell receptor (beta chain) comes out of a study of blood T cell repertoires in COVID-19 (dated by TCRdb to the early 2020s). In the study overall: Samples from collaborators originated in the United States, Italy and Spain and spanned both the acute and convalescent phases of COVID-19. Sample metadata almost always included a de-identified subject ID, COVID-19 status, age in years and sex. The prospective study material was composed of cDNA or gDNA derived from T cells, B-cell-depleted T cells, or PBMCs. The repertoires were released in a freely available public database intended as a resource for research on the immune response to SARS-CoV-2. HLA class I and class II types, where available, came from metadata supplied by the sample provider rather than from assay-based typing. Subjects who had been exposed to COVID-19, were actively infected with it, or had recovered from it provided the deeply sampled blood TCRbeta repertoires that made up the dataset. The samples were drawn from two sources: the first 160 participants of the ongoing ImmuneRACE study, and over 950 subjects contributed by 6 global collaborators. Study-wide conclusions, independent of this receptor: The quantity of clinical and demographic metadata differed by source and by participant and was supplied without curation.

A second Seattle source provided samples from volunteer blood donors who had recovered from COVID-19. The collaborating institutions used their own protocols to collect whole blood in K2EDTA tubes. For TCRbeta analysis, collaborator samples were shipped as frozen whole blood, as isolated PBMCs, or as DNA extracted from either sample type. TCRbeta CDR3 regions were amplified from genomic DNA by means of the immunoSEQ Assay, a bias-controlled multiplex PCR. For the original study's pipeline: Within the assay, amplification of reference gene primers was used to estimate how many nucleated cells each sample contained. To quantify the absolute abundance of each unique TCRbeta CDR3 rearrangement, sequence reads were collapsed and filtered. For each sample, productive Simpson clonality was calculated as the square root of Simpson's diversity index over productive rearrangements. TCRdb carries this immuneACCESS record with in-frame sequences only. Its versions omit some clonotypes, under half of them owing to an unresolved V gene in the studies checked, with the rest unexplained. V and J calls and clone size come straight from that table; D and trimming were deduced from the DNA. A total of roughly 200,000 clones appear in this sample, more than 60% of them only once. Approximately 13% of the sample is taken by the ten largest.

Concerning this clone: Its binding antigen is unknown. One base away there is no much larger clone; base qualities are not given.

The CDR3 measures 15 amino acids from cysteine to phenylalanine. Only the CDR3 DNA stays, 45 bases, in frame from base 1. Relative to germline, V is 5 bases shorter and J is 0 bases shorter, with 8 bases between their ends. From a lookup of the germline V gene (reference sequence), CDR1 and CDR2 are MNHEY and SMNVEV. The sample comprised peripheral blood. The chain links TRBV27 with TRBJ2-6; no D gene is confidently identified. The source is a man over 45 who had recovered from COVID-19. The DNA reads TGTGCCAGCAGTCCTCAACACTCTGGGGCCAACGTCCTGACTTTC. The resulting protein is CASSPQHSGANVLTF.